The clone carrying this T cell receptor beta chain was counted between two and nine times. CDR3 length: 14 amino acids. Losses at the gene ends were 3 bases for V and 3 bases for J; bases not matched to a gene: 7. Germline values: CDR1 SQVTM, CDR2 ANQGSEA. TCR beta CDR3 regions were amplified from RNA transcripts. The HTBI set primed first-round TCR CDR3 RT-PCR. TCRdb called the multiplex PCR reads again in MiXCR, with one record for every CDR3 protein. The profile covers around 540,000 distinct CDR3 sequences, with about 16% appearing a single time and approximately 30% taken by the ten largest. The sample belongs to a study of T cells in Graves' hyperthyroidism and ophthalmopathy.

Sequences were obtained from blood. The chain joins TRBV29-1 to TRBJ1-2; 7 nucleotides align to TRBD1. This clonotype was sampled from a woman in her twenties or thirties with Graves' ophthalmopathy. The CDR3 protein is CSVDLQGLDYGYTF. CDR3 nucleotides: TGCAGCGTTGACTTACAGGGGCTCGACTATGGCTACACCTTC.